This TCR beta chain was sequenced in a study of T cells in Graves' hyperthyroidism and ophthalmopathy. This clonotype came up many times. Using RNA transcripts as the source, TCR beta CDR3 regions were amplified. TCR CDR3 underwent first-round RT-PCR with the HTBI primer set. TCRdb fed the multiplex PCR reads into MiXCR, producing one record per CDR3 protein. The sample contains around 610,000 distinct CDR3 sequences, 14% to 15% of which appear only once. A Clinical Activity Score of at least 3, a NOSPECS grade of at least 4 and a duration under 3 months were recorded in the ophthalmopathy patients. With 1 base removed from V and 3 bases from J, the gap between germline ends came to 9 bases. The CDR3 has 13 amino acids. Germline CDR1 SQVTM, CDR2 ANQGSEA.

The rearrangement joins TRBV29-1 to TRBJ1-1; D might be TRBD1 (6 bases). This TCR came from a middle-aged woman with Graves' ophthalmopathy. Sequencing was done on a sample of blood. The CDR3 spells CSVEAGVDTEAFF. The CDR3 nucleotides are TGCAGCGTTGAAGCAGGGGTGGACACTGAAGCTTTCTTT.